These T cell receptor beta chains were read from a single sample in a study of blood T cell repertoires in COVID-19. Using immunoSEQ multiplex PCR, the repertoire was profiled, and TCRdb retains in-frame clones only, with some absent. The top ten clones hold roughly 1.4% of a sample with 400,000 to 500,000 clones, 70% to 90% of them seen once. Sequencing input: peripheral blood. The source is a young woman with active or convalescent COVID-19. The CDR3 runs from the conserved cysteine through the conserved F or W. The D gene is left open where the match is weak. Clone size is stated in some rows and not others, as once, few, many or a class when expanded.

.	TRBV28	TRBJ1-5	TRBD1	CASSPLSGTGGINQPQHF	TGTGCCAGCAGTCCCCTTTCCGGGACAGGGGGGATCAATCAGCCCCAGCATTTT
once	TRBV27	TRBJ2-2	.	CASSLLVSGELFF	TGTGCCAGCAGTCTTTTAGTCTCCGGGGAGCTGTTTTTT
.	TRBV6-5	TRBJ2-5	.	CASSPRRYQETQYF	TGTGCCAGCAGTCCGAGGAGGTACCAAGAGACCCAGTACTTC
.	TRBV5-1	TRBJ1-3	.	CASSERRSGNTIYF	TGCGCCAGCAGCGAGCGCCGCTCTGGAAACACCATATATTTT
.	TRBV3-1/TRBV3-2	TRBJ1-1	.	CASSQGRVNTEAFF	TGTGCCAGCAGCCAAGGGAGGGTTAACACTGAAGCTTTCTTT
once	TRBV5-1	TRBJ2-3	TRBD1	CATSLQPPTGADTQYF	TGCGCCACCAGCCTTCAACCGCCGACAGGGGCAGATACGCAGTATTTT
.	TRBV3-1/TRBV3-2	TRBJ1-2	.	CASSPPQGVGFVGYTF	TGTGCCAGCAGCCCCCCCCAAGGGGTCGGGTTCGTTGGCTACACCTTC
.	TRBV14	TRBJ2-1	TRBD2	CASSQGLAWGNEQFF	TGTGCCAGCAGCCAAGGACTAGCGTGGGGCAATGAGCAGTTCTTC
once	TRBV5-6	TRBJ1-1	.	CASSLGFRGTEAFF	TGTGCCAGCAGCTTGGGCTTCAGGGGCACTGAAGCTTTCTTT
.	TRBV5-8	TRBJ1-3	TRBD1	CASSLGQGPGNTIYF	TGTGCCAGCAGCTTGGGACAGGGACCTGGAAACACCATATATTTT
.	TRBV4-1	TRBJ2-7	.	CASSQGLGYEQYF	TGCGCCAGCAGCCAAGGCCTCGGCTACGAGCAGTACTTC
.	TRBV2	TRBJ2-1	TRBD1	CASITGQSSYNEQFF	TGTGCCAGTATAACGGGACAGAGCTCCTACAATGAGCAGTTCTTC